The source of this T cell receptor (beta chain) is a study of blood T cell repertoires in COVID-19. In the study overall: The samples span acute and convalescent COVID-19 from the United States, Italy and Spain. Sources were T cells, B-cell-depleted T cells, or PBMCs; the material itself was cDNA or gDNA.

The authors' processing: Reference gene primer amplification in the assay estimated nucleated cell counts. Some clones are missing from TCRdb's copy, which holds only in-frame ones; the method was immunoSEQ multiplex PCR. V and J calls and clone size are copied from that table; D and trimming were computed from the DNA. The sample has approximately 120,000 clones, roughly 81% seen once; the top ten hold about 13%. Trimming took 3 bases from V and 3 from J, leaving 8 bases between them. The CDR3 is 13 residues long. Sequenced input: peripheral blood. The receptor was derived from a human donor in a cohort sampled during active COVID-19. The V gene is TRBV12-3 or TRBV12-4, the J gene TRBJ1-2; a weak D match, TRBD1 (6 bases). CDR3 region: CASSFGTYYGYTF. Written as DNA, the CDR3 is TGTGCCAGCAGTTTCGGGACATACTATGGCTACACCTTC.